Following are 32 T cell receptor beta chains from one sample sequenced in a study of T cell changes during pregnancy in multiple sclerosis. Method: immunoSEQ multiplex PCR; TCRdb's copy keeps in-frame clones and lacks some. The sample lists around 59,000 clones; about 92% were seen once. This sample comprised CD8+ T cells from peripheral blood mononuclear cells, obtained in the second trimester of pregnancy. These receptor sequences come from a female donor with multiple sclerosis, enrolled in a pregnancy study.

The CDR3 sequence is CASSQGLDEQYF. CDR3 nucleotide sequence: TGCGCCAGCAGCCAGGGCCTCGACGAGCAGTACTTC. The chain has TRBV4-1 and TRBJ2-7; no clear D gene. Trimming took off 3 bases at V and 5 bases at J, with 8 bases between the two ends. Per germline, CDR1 MGHRA and CDR2 YSYEKL. This CDR3 has 12 amino acids.

Here the CDR3 DNA reads TGTGCCAGCAGCCGCCCGGCGGGCCCAAGCACAGATACGCAGTATTTT. As protein: CASSRPAGPSTDTQYF. V is TRBV7-6 and J is TRBJ2-3; weak D call: TRBD2 (5 bases). The CDR3 spans 16 residues. Germline CDR1 and CDR2: SGHVS and FNYEAQ. Trimming removed 5 bases from V and 0 bases from J, with 15 bases in between.

The chain uses TRBV11-2 and TRBJ2-7; D not resolved. CDR1 SGHAT and CDR2 FQNNGV come from the germline V gene. The V end lost 6 bases, the J end lost 2 bases, and 14 bases lay between the germline ends. The CDR3 has 14 residues. The CDR3 DNA is TGTGCCAGCAGAAAATCAGGAAATACCTACGAGCAGTACTTC. As protein: CASRKSGNTYEQYF.

The chain is built from TRBV6-5 and TRBJ1-1, with TRBD1 matching 7 bases. Germline assignment: CDR1 MNHEY and CDR2 SVGAGI. This CDR3 region has 14 residues. The trim removed 3 bases at V and 2 bases at J, leaving 3 bases unmatched. The CDR3 DNA follows: TGTGCCAGCAGTTATGGAGGGGGCAACACTGAAGCTTTCTTT. This encodes CASSYGGGNTEAFF.

The chain combines TRBV19 with TRBJ2-5; D remains unclear. The CDR3 spans 16 residues. V shed 3 bases and J shed 5 bases, with 19 bases lying between them. In germline, CDR1 is LNHDA, CDR2 SQIVND (reference sequence). The CDR3 spells CASSMSPLRVEETQYF. In DNA form, the CDR3 reads TGTGCCAGTAGTATGAGCCCCCTCCGGGTCGAGGAGACCCAGTACTTC.

This chain links TRBV10-3 with TRBJ1-3; D unresolved. Germline CDR1 is ENHRY and CDR2 is SYGVKD. This CDR3 is 14 amino acids long. Trimming pared 7 bases from V and 0 bases from J, leaving 10 bases between. The CDR3 DNA reads as TGTGCCATCAACCGAGCGAGCTCTGGAAACACCATATATTTT. Amino acids: CAINRASSGNTIYF.

The gene calls are TRBV9 and TRBJ2-5, with 12 bases identical to TRBD1. This CDR3 spans 17 amino acids. CDR1 and CDR2 from the germline V gene are SGDLS and YYNGEE. After removal of 0 bases from V and 5 bases from J, the junction contained 8 bases not matched to a gene. CDR3 bases: TGTGCCAGCAGCGTAGCTACTGGGACAGGGGGCGAGGAGACCCAGTACTTC. It translates to CASSVATGTGGEETQYF.

This clone was observed once. The chain combines TRBV7-2 with TRBJ2-7, with 8 bases that match TRBD2. The V segment lost 1 base and the J segment 2 bases; nucleotides outside the gene matches: 10. CDR1 is SGHTA, CDR2 FQGNSA, per germline. This CDR3 is built from 17 residues. CDR3 sequence reads: CASSLEAPIAGTYEQYF. For the CDR3, the DNA is TGTGCCAGCAGCTTAGAGGCCCCCATAGCGGGAACCTACGAGCAGTACTTC.

The chain recombines TRBV9 with TRBJ2-2, with D possibly being TRBD1 (6 bases). Trimming shortened V by 7 bases and J by 6 bases, and 10 bases separated the two germline ends. This CDR3 contains 12 residues. Per germline, CDR1 SGDLS and CDR2 YYNGEE. The CDR3 region is CASGGGAGELFF. CDR3 in DNA: TGTGCCAGCGGGGGCGGCGCCGGGGAGCTGTTTTTT.

The CDR3 is CASGFDTSYEQYF. The CDR3 DNA follows: TGTGCTAGTGGATTCGACACCTCCTACGAGCAGTACTTC. The gene calls are TRBV12-5 and TRBJ2-7; D is undetermined. The CDR3 loop spans 13 amino acids. Looked up from germline, CDR1 is LGHNT and CDR2 is FRNRAP. Trimming shortened V by 6 bases and J by 0 bases, and 9 bases separated the two germline ends.

V usage is TRBV13 and J usage is TRBJ2-3, with 10 bases fitting TRBD2. Losses at the gene ends were 5 bases for V and 2 bases for J; bases not matched to a gene: 16. Germline lookup yields CDR1 PRHDT and CDR2 FYEKMQ (reference sequence). The CDR3 loop spans 19 amino acids. CDR3 bases: TGTGCCAGCAGCCCATCCCCGAGCGGGGGGGCCGAAGTCACAGATACGCAGTATTTT. As protein: CASSPSPSGGAEVTDTQYF.

The chain links TRBV10-3 to TRBJ1-1; 9 nucleotides agree with TRBD1. The germline V gene encodes CDR1 ENHRY and CDR2 SYGVKD. The trim removed 3 bases at V and 1 base at J, leaving 3 bases unmatched. The CDR3 consists of 15 residues. CDR3 nucleotide sequence: TGTGCCATCAGTGACCCGGGACAGGGGAACACTGAAGCTTTCTTT. The encoded protein is CAISDPGQGNTEAFF.

The V call is TRBV28, the J call TRBJ2-5, with 13 bases lining up with TRBD2. The V and J ends lost 2 bases and 5 bases, in that order; junction bases with no gene match: 8. In germline, CDR1 is MDHEN, CDR2 SYDVKM. This CDR3 is built from 17 residues. Here the CDR3 DNA reads TGTGCCAGCAGTTTACAACTAGCGGGAGGGCCGAGGGAGACCCAGTACTTC. Protein product: CASSLQLAGGPRETQYF.

This clone came up once. This chain joins TRBV28 and TRBJ2-7; D is perhaps TRBD1 (7 bases). CDR1 and CDR2 (germline): MDHEN, SYDVKM. V lost 3 bases and J 3 bases, leaving 12 bases between the germline ends. The CDR3 sequence is 14 residues long. The CDR3 nucleotides are TGTGCCAGCAGTTTGGGGCAGGGGGGCTACGAGCAGTACTTC. It translates to CASSLGQGGYEQYF.

The chain couples TRBV28 to TRBJ2-7, with D possibly being TRBD1 (6 bases). CDR1 MDHEN and CDR2 SYDVKM come from the germline V gene. The CDR3 has 16 amino acids. Deletions cut 4 bases from V and 0 bases from J, with 16 bases between. This CDR3 is CASSWEQGASSYEQYF. CDR3 DNA: TGTGCCAGCAGTTGGGAACAGGGCGCTAGCTCCTACGAGCAGTACTTC.

This clone was observed once. V is TRBV9 and J is TRBJ1-6, with 7 bases lining up with TRBD1. The CDR3 runs 14 residues. Germline lookup yields CDR1 SGDLS and CDR2 YYNGEE. The junction had 4 bases not matched to a gene; V was cut back by 1 base and J by 9 bases. CDR3 amino acids: CASSVYRGGSPLHF. CDR3 bases: TGTGCCAGCAGCGTATACAGGGGAGGTTCACCCCTCCACTTT.

The chain uses TRBV15 and TRBJ1-2; no reliable D call. The V gene's germline CDR1 is LNHNV and CDR2 YYDKDF (reference sequence). V was clipped by 0 bases and J by 3 bases, with 14 bases between them. The length of the CDR3 is 16 residues. The CDR3 reads CATSRDTEESYYGYTF. CDR3 bases: TGTGCCACCAGCAGAGATACAGAAGAGAGCTACTATGGCTACACCTTC. The full variable domain, in which reference TRBV15 and TRBJ1-2 provide the parts outside the CDR3, is DAMVIQNPRYQVTQFGKPVTLSCSQTLNHNVMYWYQQKSSQAPKLLFHYYDKDFNNEADTPDNFQSRRPNTSFCFLDIRSPGLGDTAMYLCATSRDTEESYYGYTFGSGTRLTVV.

This chain links TRBV28 with TRBJ2-4; 13 bases are shared with TRBD2. CDR3 length: 15 amino acids. V was clipped by 6 bases and J by 13 bases; unmatched bases: 12. CDR1 and CDR2 from the germline V gene are MDHEN and SYDVKM. CDR3 in amino acids: CASRSTSGTSGEQYF. In nucleotides, the CDR3 is TGTGCCAGCAGGTCGACCTCCGGGACTAGCGGGGAGCAGTACTTC.

J is TRBJ2-7 and V is TRBV5-5, with 10 bases aligning to TRBD1. Trimming cost V 3 bases and J 5 bases; bases outside gene matches: 8. Germline values: CDR1 SGHKS, CDR2 YYEKEE (reference sequence). CDR3 size: 15 residues. The CDR3 reads CASSSEPGTGDEQYF. In DNA, the CDR3 is TGTGCCAGCAGCTCCGAACCCGGGACAGGGGACGAGCAGTACTTC.

This chain links TRBV7-3 with TRBJ2-1; 9 bases align to TRBD2. The CDR3 is 16 residues long. CDR1 is SGHTA and CDR2 is FQGTGA in the germline V gene. V shed 4 bases, J shed 2 bases, and the junction held 6 bases outside the gene matches. CDR3 coding DNA: TGTGCCAGCAGCTCCACTAGCGGGCCTACCTACAATGAGCAGTTCTTC. This codes for CASSSTSGPTYNEQFF.

The CDR3 region is CASSHLAGGPTDTQYF. In DNA form, the CDR3 reads TGCGCCAGCAGCCACCTAGCGGGGGGCCCCACAGATACGCAGTATTTT. The chain employs TRBV4-1 and TRBJ2-3; 11 positions agree with TRBD2. CDR3 length: 16 amino acids. The J segment lost 2 bases and the V segment lost 3 bases, leaving 4 bases of the junction unmatched. Germline lookup yields CDR1 MGHRA and CDR2 YSYEKL.

The J gene is TRBJ1-5, the V gene TRBV7-9; D uncertain. Per germline, CDR1 SEHNR and CDR2 FQNEAQ (reference sequence). There are 15 residues in the CDR3. The V gene lost 0 bases and the J gene lost 1 base, with 7 bases spanning the gap. In DNA form, the CDR3 reads TGTGCCAGCAGCTTAGCCGGAGGGAGCAATCAGCCCCAGCATTTT. It is translated as CASSLAGGSNQPQHF.

The chain joins TRBV7-9 to TRBJ1-1, with 9 positions matching TRBD1. V was clipped by 2 bases and J by 1 base; unmatched bases: 2. Per germline, CDR1 SEHNR and CDR2 FQNEAQ (reference sequence). CDR3 length: 15 amino acids. CDR3 bases: TGTGCCAGCAGCTTATTGGGACAGGGGAACACTGAAGCTTTCTTT. Amino acids: CASSLLGQGNTEAFF.

The rearrangement links TRBV30 to TRBJ1-4, with 8 bases aligning to TRBD1. Germline values: CDR1 GTSNPN, CDR2 SVGIG (reference sequence). Losses at the gene ends were 2 bases for V and 6 bases for J; bases not matched to a gene: 11. The CDR3 contains 16 residues. CDR3 nucleotides: TGTGCCTGGAGTTTTCTAGACAGGGGAGAGGATGAAAAACTGTTTTTT. The encoded protein is CAWSFLDRGEDEKLFF.

The J gene is TRBJ2-1, the V gene TRBV6-1; D may be TRBD2 (5 bases). V was clipped by 6 bases and J by 0 bases, with 9 bases between them. The CDR3 has 14 amino acids. Per the germline V gene, CDR1 is MNHNS and CDR2 is SASEGT. CDR3 DNA: TGTGCCAGCAGGGACTGGAGCTCCTACAATGAGCAGTTCTTC. This codes for CASRDWSSYNEQFF.

This clone was observed a single time. This sequence joins TRBV4-1 and TRBJ2-3; TRBD1 matches at 9 bases. Germline assignment: CDR1 MGHRA and CDR2 YSYEKL. V trimming: 2 bases; J trimming: 5 bases; junction bases outside the gene matches: 14. The length of the CDR3 is 18 residues. CDR3 bases: TGCGCCAGCAGCCAATTCCCCTCCCCTACAGGGGGCGTAGATACGCAGTATTTT. It specifies CASSQFPSPTGGVDTQYF.

The rearrangement joins TRBV19 to TRBJ2-1, with TRBD2 matching 9 bases. V gave up 6 bases and J gave up 3 bases; unmatched junction bases: 6. This CDR3 is built from 15 residues. Looked up from germline, CDR1 is LNHDA and CDR2 is SQIVND (reference sequence). The CDR3 spells CASRQRLADYNEQFF. The CDR3 DNA reads as TGTGCCAGTAGACAAAGACTAGCGGACTACAATGAGCAGTTCTTC.

The chain links TRBV4-1 to TRBJ2-1; D remains unclear. The CDR3 runs to 16 residues. V lost 0 bases, J lost 0 bases, and 9 bases lay in between. Germline values: CDR1 MGHRA, CDR2 YSYEKL. CDR3 bases: TGCGCCAGCAGCCAAGAGCCAGCGAGCTCCTACAATGAGCAGTTCTTC. It codes for CASSQEPASSYNEQFF.

The V call is TRBV10-3, the J call TRBJ2-7; D gene unclear. V dropped 3 bases and J dropped 1 base, with 4 bases sitting between them. The CDR3 totals 12 residues. Germline lookup yields CDR1 ENHRY and CDR2 SYGVKD. The chain's CDR3 is CAISDLSYEQYF. The DNA for the CDR3 is TGTGCCATCAGTGACTTATCCTACGAGCAGTACTTC.

This clone was picked up a small number of times. The rearrangement uses TRBV7-9 and TRBJ2-5; 14 bases map to TRBD2. The germline CDR1 and CDR2 sequences are SEHNR and FQNEAQ (reference sequence). The CDR3 spans 17 residues. J lost 4 bases, V lost 5 bases, and 9 bases had no gene match. DNA of the CDR3: TGTGCCAGCAGCCCGTCGGGACTAGCGGGAGTCACAGAGACCCAGTACTTC. Its protein product is CASSPSGLAGVTETQYF.

This clone showed up just once. The chain employs TRBV18 and TRBJ1-2, with TRBD1 as a possible D gene (5 bases). CDR1 and CDR2 from the germline V gene are KGHSH and LQKENI. V lost 6 bases and J lost 4, with 18 bases in between. The CDR3 extends over 15 amino acids. In DNA, the CDR3 is TGTGCCAGCTCCCCCGGAGGGACGAGGGGCTATGGCTACACCTTC. Translated, it gives CASSPGGTRGYGYTF.

The chain uses TRBV27 and TRBJ2-1, with D possibly being TRBD1 (8 bases). Germline V CDR1 and CDR2: MNHEY, SMNVEV (reference sequence). CDR3 length: 15 amino acids. V dropped 7 bases and J dropped 6 bases, with 19 bases sitting between them. For the CDR3, the DNA is TGTGCCAGCACCCCACAGGGGGGGGCCTCCAATGAGCAGTTCTTC. Protein: CASTPQGGASNEQFF.